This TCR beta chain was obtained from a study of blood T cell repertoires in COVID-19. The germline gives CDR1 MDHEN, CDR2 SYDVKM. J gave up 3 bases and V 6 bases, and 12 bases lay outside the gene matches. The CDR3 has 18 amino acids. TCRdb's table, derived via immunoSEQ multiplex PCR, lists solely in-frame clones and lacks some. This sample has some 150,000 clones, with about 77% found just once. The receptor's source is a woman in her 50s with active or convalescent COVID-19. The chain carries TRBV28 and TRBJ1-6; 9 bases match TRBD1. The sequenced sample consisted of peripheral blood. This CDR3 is CASSPSPGQGFYNSPLHF. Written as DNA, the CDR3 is TGTGCCAGCAGCCCATCCCCGGGACAGGGCTTCTATAATTCACCCCTCCACTTT.